This TCR beta chain derives from a study of identical twins. Overall study results and limits: Part of the zero-insertion signal could reflect confounding by invariant MAIT and iNKT cells. High-abundance cord blood beta clonotypes had fewer insertions; memory repertoires showed none.

TCRdb redid the calling of the 5' RACE reads with MiXCR, one entry per CDR3 protein. Of about 920,000 distinct CDR3 sequences in the sample, about 12% were seen once. Germline V lookup: CDR1 SQVTM, CDR2 ANQGSEA. J gave up 7 bases and V 5 bases, and 9 bases lay outside the gene matches. This CDR3 has 15 amino acids. This clonotype was picked up a small number of times. Its matching antigen is unknown. Separately, the same data were catalogued under a study of yellow fever vaccine responses in identical twins.

The gene calls are TRBV29-1 and TRBJ2-1, with 12 bases matching TRBD2. Sequences were obtained from PBMCs. This receptor was identified in a young woman in good health. Here the CDR3 DNA reads TGCAGCGTTTGTATGACTAGCGGGAGTGAAAATGAGCAGTTCTTC. This sequence encodes CSVCMTSGSENEQFF.